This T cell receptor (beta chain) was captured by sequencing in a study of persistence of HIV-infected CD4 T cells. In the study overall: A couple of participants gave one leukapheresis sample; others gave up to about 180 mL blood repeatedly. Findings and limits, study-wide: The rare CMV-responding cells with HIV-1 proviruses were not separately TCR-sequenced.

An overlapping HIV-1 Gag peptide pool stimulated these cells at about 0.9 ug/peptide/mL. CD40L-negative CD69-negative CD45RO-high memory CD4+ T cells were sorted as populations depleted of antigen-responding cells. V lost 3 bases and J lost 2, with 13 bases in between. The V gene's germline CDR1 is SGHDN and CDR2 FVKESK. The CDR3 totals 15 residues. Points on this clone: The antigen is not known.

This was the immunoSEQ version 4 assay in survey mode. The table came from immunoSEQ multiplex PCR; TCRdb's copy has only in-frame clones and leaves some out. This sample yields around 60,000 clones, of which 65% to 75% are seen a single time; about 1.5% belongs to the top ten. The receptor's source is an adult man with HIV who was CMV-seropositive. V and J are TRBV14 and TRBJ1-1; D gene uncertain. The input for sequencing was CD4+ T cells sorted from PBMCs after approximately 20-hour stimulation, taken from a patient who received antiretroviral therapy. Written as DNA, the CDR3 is TGTGCCAGCAGCCATATCGCAGGAAGAAACACTGAAGCTTTCTTT. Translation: CASSHIAGRNTEAFF.